This T cell receptor (beta chain) is drawn from a study of identical twins. TCRdb ran MiXCR on the 5' RACE reads and lists one entry per CDR3 protein. Altogether fewer than 650,000 distinct CDR3 sequences are present, roughly 9.9% being singletons, with the ten largest covering under 3.5%. This clonotype showed up many times. Trimming removed 3 bases from V and 7 bases from J, with 13 bases in between. The CDR3 extends over 14 amino acids. Germline-derived CDR1 and CDR2 are MNHEY and SMNVEV (reference sequence). The sample also formed part of further work on yellow fever vaccine responses in identical twins.

The clonotype was recovered from a woman under 30 in good health. This sequence joins TRBV27 and TRBJ2-1, with D possibly being TRBD1 (5 bases). Sequencing used PBMCs. CDR3 DNA sequence: TGTGCCAGCAGTTTTTCAGGGTTGGGGAATGAGCAGTTCTTC. It codes for CASSFSGLGNEQFF.